This T cell receptor beta chain was identified in a study of T cell clonotyping in hematopoietic cell transplantation. Turning to this clone: Its antigen is still unknown.

Study-level findings and limits: Recipient TCR diversity dropped after transplant; expanded clonotypes rose from day 30 to 180. Higher Inverse Simpson Index values in graft donor and pretransplant recipient predicted broader posttransplant TCR diversity. At the given depth, recipient repertoires were over 97% de novo clonotypes.

The table came from immunoSEQ multiplex PCR; TCRdb's copy has only in-frame clones and leaves some out. Among 10,000 to 15,000 clones, 80% to 95% were seen once, and the ten largest hold about 1.3%. The CDR3 is 15 residues long. Germline CDR1 is LNHDA and CDR2 is SQIVND (reference sequence). Trimming removed 4 bases from V and 2 bases from J; junction bases left unmatched: 4. This TCR came from a young man in good health. Some clones in this sample may be carry-over from other donors' samples. This chain links TRBV19 with TRBJ1-2; 10 nucleotides line up with TRBD1. Sequenced material: peripheral blood mononuclear cells. The CDR3 sequence: CASSTRQGANYGYTF. DNA for the CDR3: TGTGCCAGTAGTACCCGACAGGGGGCGAACTATGGCTACACCTTC.